This T cell receptor (beta chain) was retrieved from a study of response to subunit inactivated influenza vaccine. TCRdb re-derived calls from the RT-PCR reads in MiXCR, one entry per CDR3 protein. The table shows hundreds of thousands of distinct CDR3 sequences, with 10% to 15% occurring only once. Germline CDR1 MNHNS, CDR2 SASEGT. Trimming at V came to 8 bases and at J to 4 bases, leaving 7 bases not matched to a gene. The CDR3 totals 14 residues. This clonotype came up a few times. The sequences come from PBMCs from blood, collected on the day of vaccination. This receptor was taken from a man aged 50-60 years who received an inactivated influenza vaccine. The chain couples TRBV6-1 to TRBJ2-2, with 7 bases identical to TRBD2. The CDR3 loop reads CASGLDPGTGELFF. The CDR3 nucleotides read TGTGCCAGCGGACTAGACCCGGGCACCGGGGAGCTGTTTTTT.